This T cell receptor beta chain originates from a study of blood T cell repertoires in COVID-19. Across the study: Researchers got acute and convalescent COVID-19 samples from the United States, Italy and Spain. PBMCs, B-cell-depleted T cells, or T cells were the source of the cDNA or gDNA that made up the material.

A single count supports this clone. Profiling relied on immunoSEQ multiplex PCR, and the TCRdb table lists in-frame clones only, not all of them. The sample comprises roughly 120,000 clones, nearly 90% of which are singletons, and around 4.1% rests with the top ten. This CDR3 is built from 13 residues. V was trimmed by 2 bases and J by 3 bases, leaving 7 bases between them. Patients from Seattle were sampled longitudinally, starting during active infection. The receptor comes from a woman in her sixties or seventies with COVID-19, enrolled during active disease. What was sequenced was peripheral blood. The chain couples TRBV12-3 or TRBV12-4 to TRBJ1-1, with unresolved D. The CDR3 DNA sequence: TGTGCCAGCAGTTTAAGGCGGGACACTGAAGCTTTCTTT. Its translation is CASSLRRDTEAFF.